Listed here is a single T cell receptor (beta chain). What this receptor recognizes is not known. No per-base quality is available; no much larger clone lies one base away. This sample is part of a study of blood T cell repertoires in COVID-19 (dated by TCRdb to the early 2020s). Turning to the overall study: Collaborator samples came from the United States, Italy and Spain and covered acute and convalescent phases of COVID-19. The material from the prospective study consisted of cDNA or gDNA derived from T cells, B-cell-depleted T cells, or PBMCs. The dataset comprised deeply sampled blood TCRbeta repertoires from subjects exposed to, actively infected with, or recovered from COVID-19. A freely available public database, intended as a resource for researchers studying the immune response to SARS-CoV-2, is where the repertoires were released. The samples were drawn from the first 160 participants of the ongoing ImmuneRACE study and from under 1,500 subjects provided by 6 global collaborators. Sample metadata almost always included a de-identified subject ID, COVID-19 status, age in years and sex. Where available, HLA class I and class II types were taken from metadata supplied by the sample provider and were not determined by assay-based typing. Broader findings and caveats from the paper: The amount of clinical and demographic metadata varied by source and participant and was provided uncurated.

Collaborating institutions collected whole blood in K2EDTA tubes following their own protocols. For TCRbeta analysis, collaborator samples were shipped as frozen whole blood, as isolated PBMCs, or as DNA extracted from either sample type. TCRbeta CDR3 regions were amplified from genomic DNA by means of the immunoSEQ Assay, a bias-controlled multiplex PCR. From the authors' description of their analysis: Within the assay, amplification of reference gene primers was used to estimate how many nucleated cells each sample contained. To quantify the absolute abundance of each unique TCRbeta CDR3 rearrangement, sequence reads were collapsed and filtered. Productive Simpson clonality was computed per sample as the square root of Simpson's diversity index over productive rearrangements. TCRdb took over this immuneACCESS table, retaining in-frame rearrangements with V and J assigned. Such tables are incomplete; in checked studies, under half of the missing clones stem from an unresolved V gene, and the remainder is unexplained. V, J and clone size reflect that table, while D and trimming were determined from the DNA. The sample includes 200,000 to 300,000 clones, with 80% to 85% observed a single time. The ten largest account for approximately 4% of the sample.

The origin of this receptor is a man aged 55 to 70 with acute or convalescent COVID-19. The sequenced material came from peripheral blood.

The CDR3 sequence is CSALGTSGLYEQYF. The nucleotide sequence is TGCAGCGCCCTTGGGACTAGCGGCCTCTACGAGCAGTACTTC. The rearranged segments are TRBV29-1 and TRBJ2-7, and TRBD2 matches 11 of the central bases. CDR1 and CDR2 (SQVTM, ANQGSEA) derive from the germline V gene. The CDR3, cysteine through phenylalanine, is 14 amino acids long. The read is trimmed to its CDR3 DNA, 42 bases read in frame from base 1. V has 7 bases trimmed and J has 3 bases trimmed; junction bases matching no gene number 8.